Listed here is a single T cell receptor beta chain. This entry belongs to a study of blood T cells in healthy people across ages. Alongside a J-beta primer mix, a sample-barcoded 5' primer served in a second PCR lasting roughly 6 to 12 cycles. TCRdb re-called the 5' RACE reads through MiXCR, storing one row per CDR3 protein. The sample lists more than 650,000 distinct CDR3 sequences, less than 70% seen once, with roughly 40% in the top ten. Germline CDR1 SGDLS, CDR2 YYNGEE. The V end lost 3 bases, the J end lost 1 base, and 6 bases lay between the germline ends. This CDR3 is 13 amino acids long. The sequenced sample consisted of blood. The clonotype was recovered from a man at least 80 years old in good health. The chain uses TRBV9 and TRBJ2-3; no reliable D call. CDR3 sequence: CASSDPRTDTQYF. The CDR3 DNA reads as TGTGCCAGCAGCGATCCCCGCACAGATACGCAGTATTTT. Based on the CDR3 plus reference TRBV9 and TRBJ2-3, the full variable domain is DSGVTQTPKHLITATGQRVTLRCSPRSGDLSVYWYQQSLDQGLQFLIQYYNGEERAKGNILERFSAQQFPDLHSELNLSSLELGDSALYFCASSDPRTDTQYFGPGTRLTVL.